Below are 17 T cell receptor beta chains sequenced from a single sample in a study of CD8 T cells in Susac syndrome. RNA totalling roughly 0.5 to 1 ug underwent reverse transcription with random hexamers. One entry per CDR3 protein results from TCRdb running MiXCR on the immunoSEQ multiplex PCR reads. The sample records 200,000 to 300,000 distinct CDR3 sequences, roughly 93% being singletons. The sequenced sample consisted of CD4+ T cells from PBMCs. The receptors shown here come from a human donor with multiple sclerosis.

The chain links TRBV6-1 to TRBJ2-4; TRBD1 or TRBD2 may be the D gene (5 bases each). V was cut by 6 bases and J by 5 bases, with 17 bases left in between. CDR1 is MNHNS and CDR2 is SASEGT in the germline V gene. This CDR3 contains 15 residues. Here the CDR3 DNA reads TGTGCCAGCAGCTTTCCGGACACGGGGCAAAACATTCAGTACTTC. This gives the protein CASSFPDTGQNIQYF.

This chain links TRBV9 with TRBJ2-3; D is unclear. CDR3 length equals 15 residues. Trimming took off 0 bases at V and 2 bases at J, with 10 bases between the two ends. Per germline, CDR1 SGDLS and CDR2 YYNGEE. CDR3 bases: TGTGCCAGCAGCGTAGAGGCTAGAACCACAGATACGCAGTATTTT. Its translation: CASSVEARTTDTQYF.

The rearrangement joins TRBV4-1 to TRBJ2-5, with unresolved D. The V gene's germline CDR1 is MGHRA and CDR2 YSYEKL. V lost 4 bases, J lost 5 bases, and 11 bases lay in between. CDR3 length: 13 amino acids. The CDR3 region has the DNA TGCGCCAGCAGCCCAGAGATTCCGGAGACCCAGTACTTC. This translates into CASSPEIPETQYF.

The chain joins TRBV3-1 to TRBJ1-1; D gene unclear. The V gene lost 4 bases and the J gene lost 5 bases, with 11 bases spanning the gap. Germline V gives CDR1 LGHDT, CDR2 YNNKEL (reference sequence). This CDR3 region has 13 residues. The CDR3 loop reads CASSPMFNTEAFF. The CDR3 bases are TGTGCCAGCAGCCCAATGTTCAATACTGAAGCTTTCTTT.

The CDR3 region is CASSRADGSSYEQYF. For the CDR3, the DNA is TGTGCCAGCAGCCGCGCCGACGGGAGCTCCTACGAGCAGTACTTC. The V gene is TRBV3-1, the J gene TRBJ2-7, with D perhaps matching TRBD2 (6 bases). Germline CDR1 reads LGHDT; CDR2 reads YNNKEL (reference sequence). Trimming shortened V by 4 bases and J by 0 bases, and 13 bases separated the two germline ends. This CDR3 is 15 amino acids long.

In its sample, this clonotype was seen once. The V call is TRBV6-1, the J call TRBJ1-1; D is undetermined. Per germline, CDR1 MNHNS and CDR2 SASEGT. This CDR3 is built from 10 residues. With 5 bases removed from V and 8 bases from J, the gap between germline ends came to 6 bases. The CDR3: CASSYSEAFF. The CDR3 bases are TGTGCCAGCAGTTACAGCGAAGCTTTCTTT.

Remarks on this clonotype: No DNA is shown, since the ends of the CDR3 on it are uncertain; the CDR3 is the one TCRdb lists. This rearrangement joins TRBV18 to TRBJ2-2; the table assigns TRBD2, which was not confirmed against the DNA. CDR1 is KGHSH and CDR2 is LQKENI in the germline V gene. The CDR3 totals 18 residues, both ends included. This CDR3 reads CASSPGAGTSGKSLFLFF.

The gene calls are TRBV29-1 and TRBJ1-1; D gene uncertain. Germline V lookup: CDR1 SQVTM, CDR2 ANQGSEA. V lost 2 bases and J 4 bases, leaving 14 bases between the germline ends. This CDR3 comprises 14 residues. CDR3 sequence reads: CSVEIRERRTEAFF. The CDR3 nucleotides are TGCAGCGTTGAAATAAGGGAGAGACGCACTGAAGCTTTCTTT.

The chain links TRBV20-1 to TRBJ1-1, with D perhaps TRBD1 (5 bases). This CDR3 has 13 amino acids. V lost 5 bases and J lost 2, with 12 bases in between. Germline loops: CDR1 DFQATT, CDR2 SNEGSKA (reference sequence). CDR3 nucleotides: TGCAGTGCTTACAGGACGGGAAACACTGAAGCTTTCTTT. Protein sequence: CSAYRTGNTEAFF.

The J gene is TRBJ1-1, the V gene TRBV6-6; TRBD1 matches 7 bases. J gave up 1 base and V 0 bases, and 2 bases lay outside the gene matches. This CDR3 has 15 residues. CDR1 is MNHNY, CDR2 SVGAGI, per germline (reference sequence). The CDR3: CASSYSGQSNTEAFF. The CDR3 coding sequence is TGTGCCAGCAGTTACTCGGGACAGTCGAACACTGAAGCTTTCTTT.

The CDR3 DNA reads TGCGCCAGCAGCTTGGGGATTGGGGGTAGCACTGAAGCTTTCTTT. Its protein is CASSLGIGGSTEAFF. The chain is built from TRBV5-1 and TRBJ1-1, with D possibly matching TRBD1 (5 bases). This CDR3 spans 15 amino acids. V lost 0 bases and J 4 bases, leaving 13 bases between the germline ends. From germline, CDR1 is SGHRS and CDR2 YFSETQ.

The chain uses TRBV27 and TRBJ2-3, with 7 positions matching TRBD2. V dropped 1 base and J dropped 0; count of bases not matched to a gene: 7. The germline V gene has CDR1 MNHEY and CDR2 SMNVEV (reference sequence). CDR3 length: 17 residues. The CDR3 region is CASSLFTGTKSTDTQYF. CDR3 nucleotide sequence: TGTGCCAGCAGTTTATTCACCGGGACTAAAAGCACAGATACGCAGTATTTT.

The rearrangement links TRBV5-1 to TRBJ1-1; D might be TRBD1 (5 bases). Germline CDR1 and CDR2: SGHRS and YFSETQ. CDR3 size: 14 residues. With 4 bases removed from V and 3 bases from J, the gap between germline ends came to 13 bases. The CDR3 loop is CASSPRDGDTEAFF. The CDR3 DNA reads as TGCGCCAGCAGCCCGAGGGACGGTGACACTGAAGCTTTCTTT.

The chain joins TRBV4-1 to TRBJ2-7; D remains unclear. The CDR3 is made up of 14 amino acids. Germline values: CDR1 MGHRA, CDR2 YSYEKL. V was clipped by 3 bases and J by 3 bases, with 12 bases between them. The CDR3 is CASSQTQGSYEQYF. In nucleotides, the CDR3 is TGCGCCAGCAGCCAGACCCAAGGTAGCTACGAGCAGTACTTC.

The chain uses TRBV5-8 and TRBJ2-5, with 9 positions matching TRBD2. The CDR3 runs 17 residues. J gave up 1 base and V 7 bases, and 14 bases lay outside the gene matches. From germline, CDR1 is SGHTS and CDR2 YDEGEE. The CDR3: CASAPRRLADFQETQYF. CDR3 sequence (DNA): TGTGCCAGCGCACCTCGCCGACTAGCGGATTTCCAAGAGACCCAGTACTTC. The variable domain in full, with the rest retrieved from reference TRBV5-8 and TRBJ2-5, is EAGVTQSPTHLIKTRGQQATLRCSPISGHTSVYWYQQALGLGLQFLLWYDEGEERNRGNFPPRFSGRQFPNYSSELNVNALELEDSALYLCASAPRRLADFQETQYFGPGTRLLVL.

V is TRBV27 and J is TRBJ1-1; D is uncertain. The V gene's germline CDR1 is MNHEY and CDR2 SMNVEV (reference sequence). The V end was cut by 0 bases, the J end by 3 bases, with 8 bases between. The CDR3 covers 14 residues. The CDR3 loop reads CASSLSKVDTEAFF. In DNA form, the CDR3 reads TGTGCCAGCAGTTTATCGAAAGTGGACACTGAAGCTTTCTTT.

Here the CDR3 reads CASSDPFYEQYV. The CDR3, as DNA: TGTGCCAGCAGTGATCCGTTCTACGAGCAGTACGTC. The chain uses TRBV6-1 and TRBJ2-7; D not resolved. The CDR3 runs to 12 residues. Trimming took off 3 bases at V and 3 bases at J, with 6 bases between the two ends. Germline values: CDR1 MNHNS, CDR2 SASEGT.